These 3 T cell receptor beta chains were all obtained from the same sample, sequenced in a study of beta chain features in type 1 diabetes. Of the isolated RNA, all was reverse transcribed, and so the sequenced material was expressed TCRB transcripts. Generated by immunoSEQ multiplex PCR, the TCRdb table keeps only in-frame clones and is missing some. The table shows about 360,000 clones, with roughly 12% occurring only once. Sequencing input: naive CD4+ T cells from blood. All receptors derive from a man between 18 and 35 years old in good health.

This clone was seen only a few times. V and J are TRBV6-5 and TRBJ1-1; no firm D call. Trimming shortened V by 7 bases and J by 9 bases, and 12 bases separated the two germline ends. The germline V gene has CDR1 MNHEY and CDR2 SVGAGI. CDR3 size: 11 residues. CDR3 in DNA: TGTGCCAGCATGAGGGCAGCCCAAGCTTTCTTT. Encoded protein: CASMRAAQAFF.

The V call is TRBV5-1, the J call TRBJ2-3, with 9 nucleotides matching TRBD2. Germline V gives CDR1 SGHRS, CDR2 YFSETQ. The CDR3 contains 17 residues. The V segment lost 2 bases and the J segment 0 bases; nucleotides outside the gene matches: 7. The DNA of the CDR3 is TGCGCCAGCAGCTTAGGCCTAGCGGGACGAAGCACAGATACGCAGTATTTT. Protein: CASSLGLAGRSTDTQYF.

This clone was recorded a few times. The chain is built from TRBV19 and TRBJ1-5; 7 positions match TRBD1. This CDR3 spans 13 amino acids. Germline trimming cut 7 bases from V and 1 base from J; bases unmatched to any gene: 1. Germline lookup yields CDR1 LNHDA and CDR2 SQIVND (reference sequence). The CDR3 region is CASKGQSNQPQHF. CDR3 sequence (DNA): TGTGCCAGTAAGGGACAGAGCAATCAGCCCCAGCATTTT.